This T cell receptor beta chain was observed in a study of early T cells in non-severe SARS-CoV-2 infection. Unique molecular identifiers were affixed to single, distinct cDNA molecules. TCRdb reanalysed the 5' RACE reads using MiXCR and keeps one entry per CDR3 protein. In the table there are approximately 120,000 distinct CDR3 sequences, 14% to 15% of which are singletons. Germline V lookup: CDR1 KGHSH, CDR2 LQKENI. The CDR3 has 14 residues. Note on this clonotype: A junction boundary mismatches the germline segment, possibly from a read error.

The sample comprised whole blood. The sequence derives from an adult who was a healthcare worker with PCR-confirmed SARS-CoV-2 infection or an uninfected control (not recorded which). The genes are TRBV18 and TRBJ1-1; no definite D call. CDR3 loop: CASSPEVMAGEVFF. CDR3 sequence (DNA): TGTGCCAGCTCACCGGAGGTCATGGCAGGTGAAGTTTTCTTT.